The next 23 T cell receptor beta chains were all read from a single sample in a study of blood T cell repertoires in COVID-19. Clones were read by immunoSEQ multiplex PCR, and TCRdb kept only the in-frame ones, dropping some. The repertoire includes about 140,000 clones, about 89% of them detected once, and around 3.2% sits in the top ten. The sequencing sample was made of peripheral blood. Receptors were obtained from a man aged 55 to 70 with active or convalescent COVID-19.

This chain joins TRBV15 and TRBJ2-5; TRBD2 matches 9 bases. The germline gives CDR1 LNHNV, CDR2 YYDKDF (reference sequence). The CDR3 consists of 16 residues. V trimming: 2 bases; J trimming: 3 bases; junction bases outside the gene matches: 7. The CDR3 reads CATSRTYSGSKETQYF. The CDR3, as DNA: TGTGCCACCAGCAGAACCTATAGCGGGAGTAAAGAGACCCAGTACTTC.

The chain carries TRBV7-2 and TRBJ1-2, with TRBD1 as a possible D gene (6 bases). Germline CDR1 SGHTA, CDR2 FQGNSA. The CDR3 length is 15 residues. V was cut by 7 bases and J by 4 bases, with 19 bases left in between. The CDR3 DNA is TGTGCCAGCATTCCTACCCCAGGGGCAGTCTATGGCTACACCTTC. It is translated as CASIPTPGAVYGYTF.

The chain links TRBV19 to TRBJ2-7; possible D gene TRBD1, 6 bases. The V and J ends lost 3 bases and 4 bases respectively, with 16 bases between them. The CDR3 spans 15 residues. Germline loops: CDR1 LNHDA, CDR2 SQIVND (reference sequence). CDR3 in amino acids: CASSMKGTSFYEQYF. DNA of the CDR3: TGTGCCAGTAGTATGAAAGGGACAAGCTTTTACGAGCAGTACTTC. Supplemented by reference TRBV19 and TRBJ2-7, the full variable domain reads DGGITQSPKYLFRKEGQNVTLSCEQNLNHDAMYWYRQDPGQGLRLIYYSQIVNDFQKGDIAEGYSVSREKKESFPLTVTSAQKNPTAFYLCASSMKGTSFYEQYFGPGTRLTVT.

V usage is TRBV19 and J usage is TRBJ2-1; the D gene is possibly TRBD1 (5 bases). The germline CDR1 and CDR2 sequences are LNHDA and SQIVND (reference sequence). The CDR3 sequence is 14 residues long. Trimming stripped 7 bases from V and 2 bases from J, with 12 bases between. CDR3 sequence reads: CASKIGATYNEQFF. Written as DNA, the CDR3 is TGTGCCAGTAAAATTGGGGCCACCTACAATGAGCAGTTCTTC.

This clone has a single count. This chain joins TRBV19 and TRBJ1-2, with D possibly matching TRBD1 (5 bases). The CDR3 is 15 amino acids. Germline values: CDR1 LNHDA, CDR2 SQIVND (reference sequence). The V and J ends lost 3 bases and 4 bases respectively, with 15 bases between them. The DNA of the CDR3 is TGTGCCAGTAGTATTAATCAGAACGGGGGCTATGGCTACACCTTC. It specifies CASSINQNGGYGYTF.

The chain employs TRBV5-1 and TRBJ2-3; TRBD2 matches at 12 bases. There are 17 residues in the CDR3. CDR1 is SGHRS, CDR2 YFSETQ, per germline. V lost 2 bases, J lost 4 bases, and 8 bases stayed unmatched. The CDR3 region is CASSFVPTSGGADTQYF. CDR3 bases: TGCGCCAGCAGCTTCGTACCGACTAGCGGGGGCGCAGATACGCAGTATTTT.

The chain uses TRBV18 and TRBJ2-7; 7 bases match TRBD2. Germline-derived CDR1 and CDR2 are KGHSH and LQKENI. Unmatched junction bases numbered 2, after V lost 3 bases and J lost 0 bases. This CDR3 is built from 14 residues. The CDR3 DNA sequence: TGTGCCAGCTCACCTCCGGGAGGCTCCTACGAGCAGTACTTC. This codes for CASSPPGGSYEQYF.

The sample holds one count of this clone. V and J are TRBV29-1 and TRBJ1-1; no clear D gene. The V end lost 6 bases, the J end lost 6 bases, and 14 bases lay between the germline ends. The CDR3 covers 12 residues. CDR1 and CDR2 from the germline V gene are SQVTM and ANQGSEA. The CDR3 nucleotides read TGCAGCGTGCAAAGATCGGGATCTGAAGCTTTCTTT. Translated: CSVQRSGSEAFF.

This sequence joins TRBV6-5 and TRBJ1-2; D perhaps matches TRBD1 (5 bases). This CDR3 has 13 amino acids. Trimming shortened V by 7 bases and J by 4 bases, and 13 bases separated the two germline ends. Germline V gene data show CDR1 as MNHEY and CDR2 as SVGAGI. The CDR3 loop is CASTSSGGYGYTF. The CDR3 DNA reads TGTGCCAGCACCAGCAGCGGGGGCTATGGCTACACCTTC.

This chain joins TRBV6-5 and TRBJ1-1; 7 bases agree with TRBD1. The CDR3 runs 13 residues. Germline V gene sequence: CDR1 MNHEY, CDR2 SVGAGI. The V gene end was trimmed by 4 bases and the J gene end by 4 bases; junction bases not matched to a gene: 3. The CDR3 bases are TGTGCCAGCAGTTCTCAGGGGGGCACTGAAGCTTTCTTT. It is translated as CASSSQGGTEAFF.

CDR3 region: CATSDSGHRPYEQYF. CDR3 in DNA: TGTGCCACCAGTGATTCGGGACACCGGCCCTACGAGCAGTACTTC. The rearrangement links TRBV24-1 to TRBJ2-7; the D gene is possibly TRBD1 (6 bases). CDR1 KGHDR and CDR2 SFDVKD come from the germline V gene. This CDR3 comprises 15 residues. Trimming removed 2 bases from V and 2 bases from J, with 12 bases in between.

This chain connects TRBV2 to TRBJ1-1; TRBD1 agrees at 8 bases. The ends lost 9 bases at V and 11 bases at J; junction bases unmatched: 11. The V gene's germline CDR1 is SNHLY and CDR2 FYNNEI. This CDR3 region has 12 residues. The CDR3 DNA reads as TGTGCCAGTACAGGGCAGGACAGGGTCGCTTTCTTT. Its translation: CASTGQDRVAFF.

The V and J genes are TRBV30 and TRBJ2-5, with 9 bases matching TRBD2. Germline CDR1 and CDR2: GTSNPN and SVGIG (reference sequence). The CDR3 consists of 13 residues. After removal of 2 bases from V and 4 bases from J, the junction contained 2 bases not matched to a gene. Written as DNA, the CDR3 is TGTGCCTGGAGTCTAGCGGGGACAGAGACCCAGTACTTC. Protein product: CAWSLAGTETQYF.

The chain is built from TRBV3-1 (or the pseudogene TRBV3-2) and TRBJ1-2; 8 bases match TRBD1. CDR1 is LGHDT and CDR2 is YNNKEL in the germline V gene (reference sequence). This CDR3 has 15 amino acids. J lost 5 bases, V lost 1 base, and 6 bases had no gene match. Here the CDR3 reads CASSQGAGQGYGYTF. CDR3 in DNA: TGTGCCAGCAGCCAAGGGGCAGGACAGGGTTATGGCTACACCTTC.

The chain combines TRBV12-3 or TRBV12-4 with TRBJ2-1; D gene uncertain. Trimming removed 8 bases from V and 5 bases from J, with 10 bases in between. The CDR3 consists of 12 residues. The CDR3 DNA reads as TGTGCCAGCTCCAGTATGAACAATGAGCAGTTCTTC. It codes for CASSSMNNEQFF.

The chain recombines TRBV4-3 with TRBJ2-7; 7 bases line up with TRBD2. Germline CDR1 LGHNA, CDR2 YSLEER. This CDR3 comprises 15 residues. V lost 1 base to trimming and J lost 2 bases; unmatched junction nucleotides: 5. CDR3: CASSQVASGTYEQYF. CDR3 bases: TGCGCCAGCAGCCAAGTTGCTAGCGGCACCTACGAGCAGTACTTC.

J is TRBJ2-3 and V is TRBV24-1; possible D gene TRBD1, 6 bases. This CDR3 spans 13 amino acids. V gave up 9 bases and J gave up 2 bases, with 11 bases separating them. Germline CDR1 is KGHDR and CDR2 is SFDVKD. The CDR3 nucleotides are TGTGCCACCTCCAGGGGAGCCACAGATACGCAGTATTTT. It encodes CATSRGATDTQYF.

This rearrangement joins TRBV25-1 to TRBJ1-2; 7 nucleotides agree with TRBD1. The V and J ends lost 5 bases and 4 bases, in that order; junction bases with no gene match: 13. The CDR3 runs 16 residues. Per the germline V gene, CDR1 is MGHDK and CDR2 is SYGVNS. The CDR3 loop is CASSFPRGRDSYGYTF. The CDR3 bases are TGTGCCAGCAGTTTTCCTAGGGGGCGGGACTCCTATGGCTACACCTTC.

The chain links TRBV29-1 to TRBJ1-1; TRBD1 aligns across 8 bases. Per the germline V gene, CDR1 is SQVTM and CDR2 is ANQGSEA. This CDR3 has 12 residues. V was clipped by 5 bases and J by 7 bases; unmatched bases: 6. CDR3 bases: TGCAGCGTTCAGGGGGCTGGTAATGAAGCTTTCTTT. Protein product: CSVQGAGNEAFF.

V usage is TRBV28 and J usage is TRBJ2-5; 10 nucleotides agree with TRBD2. Trimming at V came to 6 bases and at J to 5 bases, leaving 3 bases not matched to a gene. Germline CDR1 is MDHEN and CDR2 is SYDVKM. The CDR3 runs to 13 residues. The chain's CDR3 is CASRELAGETQYF. In DNA, the CDR3 is TGTGCCAGCAGGGAACTAGCGGGGGAGACCCAGTACTTC.

J is TRBJ1-2 and V is TRBV24-1, with a possible D match to TRBD1 (6 bases). Trimming removed 3 bases from V and 7 bases from J, with 14 bases in between. The germline gives CDR1 KGHDR, CDR2 SFDVKD. The CDR3 runs to 14 residues. CDR3 region: CATSDIQGAFGYTF. As DNA, the CDR3 is TGTGCCACCAGTGATATACAGGGTGCCTTTGGCTACACCTTC.

This clone was counted a single time. The CDR3, as DNA: TGTGCCAGCAGCCCCCCTGGACAGGGGGGGGTCTTGTACGAGCAGTACTTC. It translates to CASSPPGQGGVLYEQYF. The chain uses TRBV5-4 and TRBJ2-7; 10 bases fit TRBD1. J gave up 4 bases and V 4 bases, and 14 bases lay outside the gene matches. Per germline, CDR1 SGHNT and CDR2 YYREEE (reference sequence). The CDR3 totals 17 residues. The full variable domain, rest sourced from reference TRBV5-4 and TRBJ2-7, is ETGVTQSPTHLIKTRGQQVTLRCSSQSGHNTVSWYQQALGQGPQFIFQYYREEENGRGNFPPRFSGLQFPNYSSELNVNALELDDSALYLCASSPPGQGGVLYEQYFGPGTRLTVT.

This clone was seen just once. V gene TRBV19 combines with J gene TRBJ2-3; 8 nucleotides match TRBD1. The trim removed 8 bases at V and 2 bases at J, leaving 6 bases unmatched. Germline values: CDR1 LNHDA, CDR2 SQIVND (reference sequence). CDR3 size: 14 residues. DNA for the CDR3: TGTGCCAGTTACGCAGGGGGCCTCACAGATACGCAGTATTTT. This codes for CASYAGGLTDTQYF.